The 8 T cell receptor beta chains listed next were all sequenced from one sample in a study of OX40 agonist ivuxolimab in advanced cancers. The protocol used for the library was the immunoSEQ multiplex PCR assay. The table was pulled from immuneACCESS by TCRdb, which kept in-frame rearrangements only. Such tables lose some clones; where checked, under half of the loss comes from unresolved V genes, and the rest has no known cause. A total of 80,000 to 95,000 clones appear in this sample, about 86% of them only once. Approximately 2% of the sample is in the top ten clones. Source: CD4+ or CD8+ T cells sorted from blood, taken in a trial of the OX40 agonist ivuxolimab. The source of these receptors is an adult with an advanced solid tumor such as melanoma, head and neck, liver or kidney cancer.

CDR3 bases: TGTGCCAGCAGCATAGCGGGGGGGCCCTACGAGCAGTACTTC. Amino acid sequence: CASSIAGGPYEQYF. J is TRBJ2-7 and V is TRBV28, with 11 bases fitting TRBD2. With V trimmed by 6 bases and J by 2 bases, 3 bases remained unmatched. CDR1 is MDHEN, CDR2 SYDVKM, per germline. The CDR3 is 14 residues long.

The genes are TRBV29-1 and TRBJ1-2; no firm D call. CDR3 length: 14 amino acids. V lost 5 bases to trimming and J lost 2 bases, with 15 bases between them. CDR1 is SQVTM, CDR2 ANQGSEA, per germline. The CDR3 reads CSVSGGKANYGYTF. CDR3 coding DNA: TGCAGCGTTTCAGGAGGGAAGGCAAACTATGGCTACACCTTC.

The V and J genes are TRBV29-1 and TRBJ1-2; weak D call: TRBD1 (5 bases). Germline CDR1 is SQVTM and CDR2 is ANQGSEA. CDR3 length: 12 amino acids. V was clipped by 4 bases and J by 4 bases, with 10 bases between them. DNA for the CDR3: TGCAGCGTTGGTGGGGCGGGCTATGGCTACACCTTC. Translating it yields CSVGGAGYGYTF.

The chain links TRBV15 to TRBJ1-6; no clear D. The V and J ends lost 4 bases and 7 bases respectively, with 14 bases between them. This CDR3 is built from 15 residues. CDR1 is LNHNV, CDR2 YYDKDF, per germline (reference sequence). For the CDR3, the DNA is TGTGCCACCAGCACACACCAGTTCGACAATTCACCCCTCCACTTT. Amino acids: CATSTHQFDNSPLHF. Combining the CDR3 with reference TRBV15 and TRBJ1-6 gives the whole variable domain DAMVIQNPRYQVTQFGKPVTLSCSQTLNHNVMYWYQQKSSQAPKLLFHYYDKDFNNEADTPDNFQSRRPNTSFCFLDIRSPGLGDTAMYLCATSTHQFDNSPLHFGNGTRLTVT.

The chain carries TRBV27 and TRBJ2-7, with 7 positions matching TRBD2. CDR1 MNHEY and CDR2 SMNVEV come from the germline V gene (reference sequence). The length of the CDR3 is 13 residues. Trimming at V came to 6 bases and at J to 0 bases, leaving 2 bases not matched to a gene. The CDR3: CASRGRDSYEQYF. CDR3 nucleotide sequence: TGTGCCAGCAGGGGGAGGGACTCCTACGAGCAGTACTTC.

The rearrangement uses TRBV11-3 and TRBJ2-1; 9 bases align to TRBD2. J was trimmed by 1 base and V by 5 bases; bases with no gene match: 9. This CDR3 has 17 residues. Looked up from germline, CDR1 is SGHNT and CDR2 is YENEEA. CDR3 region: CASSPRGGGASYNEQFF. The DNA of the CDR3 is TGTGCCAGCAGCCCAAGGGGCGGGGGGGCGTCCTACAATGAGCAGTTCTTC.

This chain links TRBV2 with TRBJ1-2; 12 bases align to TRBD1. CDR1 and CDR2 (germline): SNHLY, FYNNEI. After removal of 4 bases from V and 7 bases from J, the junction contained 7 bases not matched to a gene. The CDR3 consists of 15 residues. The CDR3 spells CASSVGGQGAGGYTF. The CDR3 nucleotides read TGTGCCAGCAGTGTGGGGGGACAGGGGGCAGGTGGCTACACCTTC. The whole variable domain, filled in from reference TRBV2 and TRBJ1-2, reads EPEVTQTPSHQVTQMGQEVILRCVPISNHLYFYWYRQILGQKVEFLVSFYNNEISEKSEIFDDQFSVERPDGSNFTLKIRSTKLEDSAMYFCASSVGGQGAGGYTFGSGTRLTVV.

This clone was picked up one time. The rearrangement joins TRBV19 to TRBJ2-2; D not resolved. V gave up 1 base and J gave up 9 bases, with 9 bases separating them. CDR1 and CDR2 (germline): LNHDA, SQIVND (reference sequence). The CDR3 consists of 13 residues. In DNA, the CDR3 is TGTGCCAGTAGTATAGGAAACTCTCGGGAGCTGTTTTTT. It is translated as CASSIGNSRELFF.